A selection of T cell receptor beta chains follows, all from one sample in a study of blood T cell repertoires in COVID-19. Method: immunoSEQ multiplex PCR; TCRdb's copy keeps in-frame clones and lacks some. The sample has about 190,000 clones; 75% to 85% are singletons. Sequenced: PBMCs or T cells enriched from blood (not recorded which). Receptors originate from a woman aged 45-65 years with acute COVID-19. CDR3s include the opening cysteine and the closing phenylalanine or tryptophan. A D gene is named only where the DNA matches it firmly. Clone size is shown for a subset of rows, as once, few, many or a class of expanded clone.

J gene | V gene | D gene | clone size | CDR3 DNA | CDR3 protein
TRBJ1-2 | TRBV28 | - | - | TGTGCCAGCAGTTTCCGGGGCAGGGGCTATGGCTACACCTTC | CASSFRGRGYGYTF
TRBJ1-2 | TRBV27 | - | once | TGTGCCAGCAGTTTCTGGGGGGGAGGCAGCCGTTATGGCTACACCTTC | CASSFWGGGSRYGYTF
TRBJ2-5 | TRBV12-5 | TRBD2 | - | TGTGCTAGTGGGGTTAGCGGGGGTGAGACCCAGTACTTC | CASGVSGGETQYF
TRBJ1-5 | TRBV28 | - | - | TGTGCCAGCACCAACAATCAGCCCCAGCATTTT | CASTNNQPQHF
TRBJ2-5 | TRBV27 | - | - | TGTGCCAGCAGTCGCGGACTCGAACAAGAGACCCAGTACTTC | CASSRGLEQETQYF
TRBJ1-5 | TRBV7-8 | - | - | TGTGCCAGCAGCCCGCGGGTTTCTGATCAGCCCCAGCATTTT | CASSPRVSDQPQHF
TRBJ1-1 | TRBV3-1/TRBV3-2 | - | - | TGTGCCAGCAGCCAACACACAGGGAACACTGAAGCTTTCTTT | CASSQHTGNTEAFF
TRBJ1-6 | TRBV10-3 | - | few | TGTGCCACTACGAATGCCGGGACTAATAATTCACCCCTCCACTTT | CATTNAGTNNSPLHF
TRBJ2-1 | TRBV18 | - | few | TGTGCCAGCTCAGCTGGGGCGTCCTACAATGAGCAGTTCTTC | CASSAGASYNEQFF
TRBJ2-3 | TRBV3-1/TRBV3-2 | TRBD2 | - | TGTGCCAGCAGCCAAGCGAGGTATGGTAGCGGGGGTACGCAGTATTTT | CASSQARYGSGGTQYF
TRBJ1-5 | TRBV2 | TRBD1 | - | TGTGCCAGCAAATTACAGGGGAAGGGCCAGCCCCAGCATTTT | CASKLQGKGQPQHF
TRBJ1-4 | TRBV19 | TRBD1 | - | TGTGCCAGTAGTACGCTCCCGGGACAGGGAACTAATGAAAAACTGTTTTTT | CASSTLPGQGTNEKLFF
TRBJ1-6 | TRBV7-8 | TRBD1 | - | TGTGCCAGCAGCTCGCCCCAGACAGGGAATAATTCACCCCTCCACTTT | CASSSPQTGNNSPLHF
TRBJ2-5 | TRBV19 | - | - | TGTGCCAGTAGTGCTAGGGGTCAAGAGACCCAGTACTTC | CASSARGQETQYF
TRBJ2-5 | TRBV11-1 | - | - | TGTGCCAGCAGCCCGGCGGCGGAGACCCAGTACTTC | CASSPAAETQYF
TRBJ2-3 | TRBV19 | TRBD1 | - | TGTGCCAGTAGTAGAAACAGGGGGCAGGAGGGAGATACGCAGTATTTT | CASSRNRGQEGDTQYF
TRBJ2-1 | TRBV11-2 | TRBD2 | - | TGTGCCAGCACAAGAGGGACTAGCGGGGTCAGCTCCTACAATGAGCAGTTCTTC | CASTRGTSGVSSYNEQFF
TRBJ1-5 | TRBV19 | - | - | TGTGCCAGTAGTAATCGCAGGGCGGATCAGCCCCAGCATTTT | CASSNRRADQPQHF
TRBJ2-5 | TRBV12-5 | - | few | TGTGCTAGTGGTTTTGAGGAAGAGACCCAGTACTTC | CASGFEEETQYF
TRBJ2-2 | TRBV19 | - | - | TGTGCCAGTAGTCCTCGGGACTCTCGGTCCCCCTCCGGGGAGCTGTTTTTT | CASSPRDSRSPSGELFF
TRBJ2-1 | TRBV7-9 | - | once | TGTGCCAGCAGCTTGGACGGGACAAGGGGGATTAATGAGCAGTTCTTC | CASSLDGTRGINEQFF
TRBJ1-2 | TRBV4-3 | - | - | TGCGCCAGCAGCCCCAGAGCAGGTGCCAACTATGGCTACACCTTC | CASSPRAGANYGYTF
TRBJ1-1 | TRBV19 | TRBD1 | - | TGTGCCAGTAGTGTTCGACAGGGGGGGGGCACTGAAGCTTTCTTT | CASSVRQGGGTEAFF
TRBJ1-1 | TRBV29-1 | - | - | TGCAGCCTCAGGAAAACAGGGAACACTGAAGCTTTCTTT | CSLRKTGNTEAFF
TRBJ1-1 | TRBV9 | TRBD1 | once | TGTGCCAGCAGCGTACGGGACAGGGGGATGAACACTGAAGCTTTCTTT | CASSVRDRGMNTEAFF
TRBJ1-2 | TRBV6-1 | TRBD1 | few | TGTGCCAGCAGTGAATACGACAGGGTCTCTGGCTACACCTTC | CASSEYDRVSGYTF
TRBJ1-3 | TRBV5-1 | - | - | TGCGCCAGCAGCTTGGCCCTCGGGGAGATTGGAAACACCATATATTTT | CASSLALGEIGNTIYF
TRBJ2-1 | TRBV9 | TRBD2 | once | TGTGCCAGCAGCACCGGGACTAGCCCGTACAATGAGCAGTTCTTC | CASSTGTSPYNEQFF
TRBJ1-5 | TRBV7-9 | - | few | TGTGCCAGCAGCCGCCCCAGGGGCTCAAGGTATAATCAGCCCCAGCATTTT | CASSRPRGSRYNQPQHF
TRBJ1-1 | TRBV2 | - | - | TGTGCCAGCAGAACGGACAGCAACACTGAAGCTTTCTTT | CASRTDSNTEAFF
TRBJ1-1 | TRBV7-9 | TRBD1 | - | TGTGCCAGCAGCTTACCCGGGACAGGGGTGTTGGTCACTGAAGCTTTCTTT | CASSLPGTGVLVTEAFF
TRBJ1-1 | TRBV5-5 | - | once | TGTGCCAGCAGCCACAGACCGGGACAACTGAACACTGAAGCTTTCTTT | CASSHRPGQLNTEAFF
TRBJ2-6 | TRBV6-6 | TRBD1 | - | TGTGCCAGCAGCCGAACACCGGGACAGTTCTCTGGGGCCAACGTCCTGACTTTC | CASSRTPGQFSGANVLTF
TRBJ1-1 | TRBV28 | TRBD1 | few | TGTGCCAGCAACCCAGGGGGGACAGGGTCGAACACTGAAGCTTTCTTT | CASNPGGTGSNTEAFF
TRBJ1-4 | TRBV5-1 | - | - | TGCGCCAGCAGCTTGGGCGGGTATAATGAAAAACTGTTTTTT | CASSLGGYNEKLFF
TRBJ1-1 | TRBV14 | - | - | TGTGCCAGCAGCCAGGACACATTCAACACTGAAGCTTTCTTT | CASSQDTFNTEAFF
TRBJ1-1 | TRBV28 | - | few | TGTGCCAGCAGCTCCTTATCGGCAGGGAACACTGAAGCTTTCTTT | CASSSLSAGNTEAFF
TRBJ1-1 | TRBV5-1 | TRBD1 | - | TGCGCCAGCAGCTTGGCCAGGGACAGGGAGGTGGCTTTCTTT | CASSLARDREVAFF
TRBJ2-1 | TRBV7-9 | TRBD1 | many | TGTGCCAGCAGCTTATCTTTTAGGGACAGCAATGAGCAGTTCTTC | CASSLSFRDSNEQFF
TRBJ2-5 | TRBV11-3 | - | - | TGTGCCAGCAGCTTAGATCTAGGGGGGACCCAGTACTTC | CASSLDLGGTQYF
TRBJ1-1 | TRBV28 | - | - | TGTGCCAGCAGTTCTCTGACAGGTGAAGCTTTCTTT | CASSSLTGEAFF
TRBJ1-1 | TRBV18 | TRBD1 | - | TGTGCCAGCTACCCGGGACAGCAGAACACTGAAGCTTTCTTT | CASYPGQQNTEAFF
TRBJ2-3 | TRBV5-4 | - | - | TGTGCCAGCAGCTTGTGGCGGGGACTAGATACGCAGTATTTT | CASSLWRGLDTQYF
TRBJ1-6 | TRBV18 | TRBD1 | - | TGTGCCAGCTCACCACCCGCAGGGGGTGGATCACCCCTCCACTTT | CASSPPAGGGSPLHF
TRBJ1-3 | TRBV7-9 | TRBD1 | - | TGTGCCAGCAGGGACAGGGCTTCCCCTGGAAACACCATATATTTT | CASRDRASPGNTIYF